Below are 19 T cell receptor beta chains sequenced from a single sample in a study of beta chain features in type 1 diabetes. The study, taken as a whole, reports: Significant though moderate, a shortening of TCRB CDR3s appeared in all four CD4+ subsets of Type 1 diabetes patients.

What these receptors recognize is not known. Expressed TCRB transcripts were sequenced because the entire RNA isolate underwent reverse transcription. Sequencing used immunoSEQ multiplex PCR; TCRdb keeps in-frame clones, though not all of them. The repertoire consists of some 700,000 clones, with around 15% occurring once and the leading ten covering 0.02% to 0.025%. Sequencing was done on a sample of naive CD4+ T cells from blood. The receptors were sampled from a man in his late teens or twenties with type 1 diabetes.

The chain joins TRBV18 to TRBJ1-2; tentatively, D is TRBD1 (5 bases). There are 14 residues in the CDR3. Germline lookup yields CDR1 KGHSH and CDR2 LQKENI. V lost 1 base and J lost 2, with 8 bases in between. This CDR3 is CASSPRDGNYGYTF. CDR3 in DNA: TGTGCCAGCTCACCACGGGACGGAAACTATGGCTACACCTTC.

This clone was detected a few times. The chain is built from TRBV27 and TRBJ2-7; D might be TRBD1 (6 bases). This CDR3 region has 16 residues. Germline V gene data show CDR1 as MNHEY and CDR2 as SMNVEV (reference sequence). The ends were cut back, 6 bases at V and 4 bases at J, with 22 bases in the middle. The CDR3 loop is CASRPGWGLSRYEQYF. Written as DNA, the CDR3 is TGTGCCAGCAGACCAGGGTGGGGGCTTTCGAGGTACGAGCAGTACTTC.

This clone was detected a few times. The chain employs TRBV7-2 and TRBJ2-5; a possible D gene is TRBD2 (5 bases). Germline loops: CDR1 SGHTA, CDR2 FQGNSA. CDR3 size: 13 residues. Trimming left V 3 bases short and J 3 bases short, with 8 bases between. As DNA, the CDR3 is TGTGCCAGCAGCTTCTGGAGGAAAGAGACCCAGTACTTC. Protein product: CASSFWRKETQYF. Full variable domain (rest looked up from reference TRBV7-2 and TRBJ2-5): GAGVSQSPSNKVTEKGKDVELRCDPISGHTALYWYRQSLGQGLEFLIYFQGNSAPDKSGLPSDRFSAERTGGSVSTLTIQRTQQEDSAVYLCASSFWRKETQYFGPGTRLLVL.

This clone was picked up a small number of times. Other DNA sequences in the same sample also yield this CDR3. The chain couples TRBV6-6 to TRBJ2-2; TRBD1 matches at 7 bases. The CDR3 extends over 14 amino acids. Germline assignment: CDR1 MNHNY and CDR2 SVGAGI (reference sequence). V lost 6 bases to trimming and J lost 4 bases; unmatched junction nucleotides: 5. The CDR3 nucleotides are TGTGCCAGCAGCCGTACAGGGGTCACCGGGGAGCTGTTTTTT. It specifies CASSRTGVTGELFF.

This chain connects TRBV25-1 to TRBJ2-7; tentatively, D is TRBD2 (7 bases). The V gene's germline CDR1 is MGHDK and CDR2 SYGVNS. The CDR3 is 15 residues long. Trimming left V 4 bases short and J 7 bases short, with 20 bases between. CDR3 nucleotides: TGTGCCAGCAGTGTACCGGGGGGCGCGGTACGGGAGCAGTACTTC. This codes for CASSVPGGAVREQYF.

The rearrangement uses TRBV6-5 and TRBJ2-1; 11 bases align to TRBD2. Germline values: CDR1 MNHEY, CDR2 SVGAGI. V gave up 8 bases and J gave up 9 bases; unmatched junction bases: 6. The CDR3 contains 13 residues. For the CDR3, the DNA is TGTGCCAGCCGGCCTAGCGGGGGGACTGAGCAGTTCTTC. Protein sequence: CASRPSGGTEQFF.

The gene calls are TRBV10-3 and TRBJ2-3, with TRBD2 matching over 9 bases. From germline, CDR1 is ENHRY and CDR2 SYGVKD. The ends lost 4 bases at V and 2 bases at J; junction bases unmatched: 7. The CDR3 loop spans 16 amino acids. DNA for the CDR3: TGTGCCATCAGTGGGAGAGCGGGGGGCCCCACAGATACGCAGTATTTT. It is translated as CAISGRAGGPTDTQYF.

The rearrangement uses TRBV4-1 and TRBJ1-2, with D hard to call. The ends were cut back, 0 bases at V and 2 bases at J, with 22 bases in the middle. CDR1 and CDR2 (germline): MGHRA, YSYEKL. There are 19 residues in the CDR3. CDR3 coding DNA: TGCGCCAGCAGCCAAGATCCCACCAATTCACCGGGTCGGAACTATGGCTACACCTTC. This gives the protein CASSQDPTNSPGRNYGYTF.

The chain recombines TRBV10-3 with TRBJ1-1; no definite D call. The CDR3 covers 13 residues. Between the trimmed V and J ends, which lost 6 bases and 4 bases, there was a span of 12 bases. Germline CDR1 and CDR2: ENHRY and SYGVKD. CDR3 in amino acids: CAISVSEFTEAFF. The CDR3 DNA sequence: TGTGCCATCAGCGTTAGTGAGTTCACTGAAGCTTTCTTT.

This clone was counted a few times. V and J are TRBV5-6 and TRBJ1-4, with D perhaps TRBD1 (6 bases). Germline values: CDR1 SGHDT, CDR2 YYEEEE. Trimming cost V 2 bases and J 8 bases, with 13 bases left between them. CDR3 length: 14 residues. CDR3 in DNA: TGTGCCAGCAGCTTACCCGGACAGTGGGAAAAACTGTTTTTT. As protein: CASSLPGQWEKLFF. The full variable domain, its missing parts supplied by reference TRBV5-6 and TRBJ1-4, is DAGVTQSPTHLIKTRGQQVTLRCSPKSGHDTVSWYQQALGQGPQFIFQYYEEEERQRGNFPDRFSGHQFPNYSSELNVNALLLGDSALYLCASSLPGQWEKLFFGSGTQLSVL.

This chain connects TRBV4-1 to TRBJ1-1, with D hard to call. This CDR3 region has 17 residues. The germline CDR1 and CDR2 sequences are MGHRA and YSYEKL. V gave up 4 bases and J gave up 1 base, with 19 bases separating them. In nucleotides, the CDR3 is TGCGCCAGCAGCCGATTTATCAGGTCGGAGACGAACACTGAAGCTTTCTTT. Amino acids: CASSRFIRSETNTEAFF.

The sample holds a few counts of this clone. The J gene is TRBJ2-5, the V gene TRBV5-1, with D perhaps TRBD1 or TRBD2 (6 bases each). Germline CDR1 reads SGHRS; CDR2 reads YFSETQ. The germline V and J ends were trimmed by 2 bases and 4 bases, with 12 bases remaining between them. This CDR3 is built from 14 residues. This CDR3 reads CASSFDGGGETQYF. As DNA, the CDR3 is TGCGCCAGCAGCTTCGACGGAGGGGGAGAGACCCAGTACTTC.

This clone was seen a few times. The rearrangement links TRBV2 to TRBJ2-3, with 9 positions matching TRBD1. V trimming: 5 bases; J trimming: 4 bases; junction bases outside the gene matches: 4. This CDR3 comprises 14 residues. Germline V gene lookup returns CDR1 SNHLY and CDR2 FYNNEI. CDR3 protein: CASSRDRAPDTQYF. Here the CDR3 DNA reads TGTGCCAGCAGTAGGGACAGGGCCCCAGATACGCAGTATTTT.

About this clone: Other DNA sequences in this specimen translate into the identical CDR3. The rearrangement uses TRBV6-5 and TRBJ1-5, with no clear D. V was trimmed by 2 bases and J by 2 bases, leaving 4 bases between them. CDR1 is MNHEY, CDR2 SVGAGI, per germline. The CDR3 consists of 13 residues. Written as DNA, the CDR3 is TGTGCCAGCAGTTACAGGGGCAATCAGCCCCAGCATTTT. Translation: CASSYRGNQPQHF.

This clone turned up a few times. The chain couples TRBV18 to TRBJ2-7, with TRBD2 identical over 7 bases. Germline CDR1 and CDR2: KGHSH and LQKENI. CDR3 size: 13 residues. V trimming: 6 bases; J trimming: 3 bases; junction bases outside the gene matches: 5. Written as DNA, the CDR3 is TGTGCCAGCTCCCTACGGGGGGACTACGAGCAGTACTTC. This sequence encodes CASSLRGDYEQYF.

J is TRBJ2-5 and V is TRBV10-3, with D possibly being TRBD2 (5 bases). The CDR3 consists of 13 residues. V gave up 6 bases and J gave up 1 base, with 9 bases separating them. The germline CDR1 and CDR2 sequences are ENHRY and SYGVKD. The CDR3 reads CAIRRGTQETQYF. The CDR3 DNA follows: TGTGCCATCAGACGGGGTACCCAAGAGACCCAGTACTTC.

This chain uses TRBV9 with TRBJ2-5; D is perhaps TRBD2 (6 bases). CDR3 length: 14 residues. Germline lookup yields CDR1 SGDLS and CDR2 YYNGEE. V was shortened by 4 bases and J by 1 base, with 11 bases between the two germline ends. The CDR3 is CASSQISGQETQYF. CDR3 nucleotides: TGTGCCAGCAGCCAGATTAGCGGCCAAGAGACCCAGTACTTC. Variable domain in full (rest from reference TRBV9 and TRBJ2-5): DSGVTQTPKHLITATGQRVTLRCSPRSGDLSVYWYQQSLDQGLQFLIQYYNGEERAKGNILERFSAQQFPDLHSELNLSSLELGDSALYFCASSQISGQETQYFGPGTRLLVL.

V usage is TRBV10-3 and J usage is TRBJ1-1; D remains unclear. V was shortened by 6 bases and J by 5 bases, with 13 bases between the two germline ends. Germline V gene sequence: CDR1 ENHRY, CDR2 SYGVKD. CDR3 length equals 13 residues. CDR3 loop: CAISRDMGTEAFF. Here the CDR3 DNA reads TGTGCCATCAGCCGTGACATGGGGACTGAAGCTTTCTTT.

This clone was seen more than once but under ten times. This sequence joins TRBV5-1 and TRBJ2-1, with 9 bases identical to TRBD2. The germline gives CDR1 SGHRS, CDR2 YFSETQ. The junction had 13 bases not matched to a gene; V was cut back by 7 bases and J by 5 bases. This CDR3 is 16 amino acids long. CDR3 sequence (DNA): TGCGCCAGCGCTCGAGGGGGACTAGCAGAGGACAATGAGCAGTTCTTC. Translated: CASARGGLAEDNEQFF. Together with reference TRBV5-1 and TRBJ2-1, the CDR3 gives the full variable domain: KAGVTQTPRYLIKTRGQQVTLSCSPISGHRSVSWYQQTPGQGLQFLFEYFSETQRNKGNFPGRFSGRQFSNSRSEMNVSTLELGDSALYLCASARGGLAEDNEQFFGPGTRLTVL.